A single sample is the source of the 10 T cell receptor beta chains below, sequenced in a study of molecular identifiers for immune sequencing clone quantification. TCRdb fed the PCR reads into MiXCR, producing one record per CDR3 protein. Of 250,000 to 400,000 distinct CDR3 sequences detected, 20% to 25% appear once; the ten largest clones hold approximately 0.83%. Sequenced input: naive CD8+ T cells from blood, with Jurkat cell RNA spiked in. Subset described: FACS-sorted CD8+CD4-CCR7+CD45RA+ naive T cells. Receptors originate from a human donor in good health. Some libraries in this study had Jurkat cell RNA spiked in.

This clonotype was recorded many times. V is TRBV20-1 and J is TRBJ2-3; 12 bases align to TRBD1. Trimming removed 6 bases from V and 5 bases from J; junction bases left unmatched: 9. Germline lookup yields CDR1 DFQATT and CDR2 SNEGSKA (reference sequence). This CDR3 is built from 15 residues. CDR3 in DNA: TGCAGTGCCTACCCCGGGACAGGGGGCGTAGATACGCAGTATTTT. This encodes CSAYPGTGGVDTQYF.

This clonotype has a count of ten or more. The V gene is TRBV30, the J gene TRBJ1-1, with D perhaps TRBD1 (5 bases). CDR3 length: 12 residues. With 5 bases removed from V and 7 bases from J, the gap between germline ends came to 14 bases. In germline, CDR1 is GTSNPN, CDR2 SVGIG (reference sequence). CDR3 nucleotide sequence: TGTGCCTGGGGCGCTGACAGAATTGAAGCTTTCTTT. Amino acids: CAWGADRIEAFF. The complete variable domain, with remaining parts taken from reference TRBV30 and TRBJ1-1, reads SQTIHQWPATLVQPVGSPLSLECTVEGTSNPNLYWYRQAAGRGLQLLFYSVGIGQISSEVPQNLSASRPQDRQFILSSKKLLLSDSGFYLCAWGADRIEAFFGQGTRLTVV.

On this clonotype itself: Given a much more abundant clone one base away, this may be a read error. The CDR3 DNA follows: TGTGCCAGCAGTTATATAGCGGGGTTGAACACCGGGGTGCTGTTTTTT. This gives the protein CASSYIAGLNTGVLFF. The chain recombines TRBV27 with TRBJ2-2; TRBD2 matches at 8 bases. CDR1 and CDR2 (germline): MNHEY, SMNVEV (reference sequence). The CDR3 is 16 residues long.

For the CDR3, the DNA is TGCGCCAGCAGTCTCGGGACAGGGCAAGAGCAGTACTTC. It encodes CASSLGTGQEQYF. The rearrangement uses TRBV10-1 and TRBJ2-7; 9 bases match TRBD1. CDR1 is WNHNN, CDR2 SYGVQD, per germline (reference sequence). The CDR3 runs 13 residues. V was clipped by 5 bases and J by 7 bases; unmatched bases: 6.

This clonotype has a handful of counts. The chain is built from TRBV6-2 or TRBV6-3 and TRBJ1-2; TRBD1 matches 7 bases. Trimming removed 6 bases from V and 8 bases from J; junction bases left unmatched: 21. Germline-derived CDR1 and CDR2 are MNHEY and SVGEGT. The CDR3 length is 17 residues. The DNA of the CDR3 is TGTGCCAGCAGCTACGACCCAGCCGGGACAGCTCTTGAGGGCTACACCTTC. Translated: CASSYDPAGTALEGYTF.

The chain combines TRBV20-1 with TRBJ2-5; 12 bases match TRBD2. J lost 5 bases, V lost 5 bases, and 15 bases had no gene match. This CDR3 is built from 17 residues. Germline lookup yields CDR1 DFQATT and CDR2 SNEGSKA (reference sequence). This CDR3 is CSALPDTSGGLWETQYF. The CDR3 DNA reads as TGCAGTGCTCTCCCCGACACTAGCGGGGGGCTTTGGGAGACCCAGTACTTC.

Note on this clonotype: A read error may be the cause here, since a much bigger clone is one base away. CDR3 DNA: TGTGCCAGTAGTCTTACCCCCCCGGCAACTAGCTCCTACGAGCAGTACTTC. Translating gives CASSLTPPATSSYEQYF. The chain carries TRBV19 and TRBJ2-7, with a weak D call TRBD2 (5 bases). Germline values: CDR1 LNHDA, CDR2 SQIVND (reference sequence). V shed 5 bases and J shed 0 bases, with 20 bases lying between them. The CDR3 sequence is 17 residues long.

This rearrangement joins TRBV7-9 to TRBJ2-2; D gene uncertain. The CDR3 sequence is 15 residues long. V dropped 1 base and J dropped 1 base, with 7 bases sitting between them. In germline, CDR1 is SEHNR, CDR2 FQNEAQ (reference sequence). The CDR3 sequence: CASSLVLENTGELFF. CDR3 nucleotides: TGTGCCAGCAGCTTAGTCCTGGAGAACACCGGGGAGCTGTTTTTT.

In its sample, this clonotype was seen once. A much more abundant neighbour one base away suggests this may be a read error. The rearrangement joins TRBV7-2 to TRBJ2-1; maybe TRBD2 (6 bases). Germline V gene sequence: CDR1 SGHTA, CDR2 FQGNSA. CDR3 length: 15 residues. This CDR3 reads CASSLAGGAYSEQFF. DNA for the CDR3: TGTGCCAGCAGCTTGGCCGGGGGAGCCTACAGTGAGCAGTTCTTC.

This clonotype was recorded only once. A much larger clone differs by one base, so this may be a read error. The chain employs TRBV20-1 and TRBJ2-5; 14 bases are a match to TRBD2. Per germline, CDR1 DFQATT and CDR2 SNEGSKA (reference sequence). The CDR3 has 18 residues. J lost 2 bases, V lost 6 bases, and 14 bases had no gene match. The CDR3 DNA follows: TGCAGTGCAGTCATCCCGAGACTAGCGGGGGGGCCTCAAGAGACCCAGTACTTC. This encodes CSAVIPRLAGGPQETQYF.